This T cell receptor (beta chain) emerged from a study of shared clonotypes between healthy human individuals. Study outcomes and limitations: A handful of donors showed sharing of 4.5% to 5% of naive CD4 clonotypes.

This CDR3 is built from 16 residues. As to this clone: Its antigen is not identified.

The protocol was immunoSEQ multiplex PCR, while the TCRdb copy is restricted to in-frame clones and leaves out a portion. The data contain approximately 2.3 million clones, just over 90% of them seen just once; the ten biggest clones take up under 0.45%. Sequencing was performed on naive CD4+ T cells from PBMCs. Indicated subset: CD45RA+ positively selected. The chain links TRBV21-1 to TRBJ2-1; TRBD2, as called in the table, went unchecked against the DNA. TRBV21-1 is described as a pseudogene. The sequence derives from a man aged 18-30 years in good health. Some clones in this sample may be carry-over from other donors' samples. The CDR3 protein is CASSKYCGISNNEQFF. The CDR3 DNA reads as TGTGCCAGCAGCAAATACTGCGGGATCTCAAACAATGAGCAGTTCTTC.